Sequencing of this T cell receptor (beta chain) was carried out in a study of cytomegalovirus exposure and HLA in healthy donors. Germline V gene data show CDR1 as MNHEY and CDR2 as SMNVEV (reference sequence). This CDR3 is 16 amino acids long. Trimming removed 5 bases from V and 4 bases from J; junction bases left unmatched: 11. The PCR employed 60 Vbeta primers together with 13 Jbeta primers. Sequencing was performed with immunoSEQ multiplex PCR; in TCRdb, only in-frame clones are kept and a portion is missing. Of hundreds of thousands of clones listed, roughly 80% are singletons. V gene TRBV27 combines with J gene TRBJ1-3; 7 positions agree with TRBD1. Specimen: PBMCs. This TCR was sampled from a man aged 35-49 years in good health and CMV-seropositive. CDR3 amino acids: CASSRNPGQQGNTIYF. DNA for the CDR3: TGTGCCAGCAGTCGCAATCCGGGACAGCAGGGAAACACCATATATTTT.